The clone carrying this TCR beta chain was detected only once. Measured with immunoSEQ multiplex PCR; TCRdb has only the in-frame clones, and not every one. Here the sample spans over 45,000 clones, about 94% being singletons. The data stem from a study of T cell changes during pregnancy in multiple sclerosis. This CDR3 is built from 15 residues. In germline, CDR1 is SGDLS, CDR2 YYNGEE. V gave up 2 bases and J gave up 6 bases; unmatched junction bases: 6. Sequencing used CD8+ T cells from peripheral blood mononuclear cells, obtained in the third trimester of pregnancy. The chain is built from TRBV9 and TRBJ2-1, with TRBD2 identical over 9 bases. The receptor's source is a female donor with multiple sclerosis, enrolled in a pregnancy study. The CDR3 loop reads CASSVSGSFGNEQFF. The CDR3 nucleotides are TGTGCCAGCAGCGTTAGCGGGAGTTTTGGCAATGAGCAGTTCTTC.